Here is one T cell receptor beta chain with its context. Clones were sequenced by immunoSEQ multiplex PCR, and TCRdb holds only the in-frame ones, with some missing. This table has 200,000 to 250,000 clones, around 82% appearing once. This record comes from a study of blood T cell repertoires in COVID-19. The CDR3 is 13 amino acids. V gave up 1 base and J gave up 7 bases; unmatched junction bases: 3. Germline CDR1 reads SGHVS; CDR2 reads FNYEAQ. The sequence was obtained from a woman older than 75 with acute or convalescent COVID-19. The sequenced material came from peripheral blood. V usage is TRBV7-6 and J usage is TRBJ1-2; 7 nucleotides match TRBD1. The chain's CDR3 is CASSLGTGSGYTF. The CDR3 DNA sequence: TGTGCCAGCAGCTTAGGGACAGGCTCTGGCTACACCTTC.